This T cell receptor (beta chain) was captured in a study of T cells in Graves' hyperthyroidism and ophthalmopathy. Graves' hyperthyroidism is called stable when ophthalmopathy does not progress within 18 months. 9 to 10 ml fresh peripheral blood yielded the PBMCs. Looked up from germline, CDR1 is DFQATT and CDR2 is SNEGSKA (reference sequence). The length of the CDR3 is 15 residues. The junction had 7 bases not matched to a gene; V was cut back by 2 bases and J by 6 bases. The study, taken as a whole, reports: Blood also held most thyroid clonotypes expanded beyond 0.001.

Authors of the study amplified TCR beta CDR3 regions from RNA transcripts. HTBI primers were the set used in a first-round RT-PCR of the TCR CDR3. Each CDR3 protein gets one entry after TCRdb re-called the multiplex PCR reads with MiXCR. The repertoire holds a few hundred thousand distinct CDR3 sequences, with about 15% as singletons. This clonotype was seen more than once but under ten times. Its cognate antigen is unknown. Sequenced: blood. The chain links TRBV20-1 to TRBJ2-3, with 11 positions matching TRBD2. This receptor was obtained from a woman aged 25-40 years with Graves' hyperthyroidism. The CDR3 here is CSARSLAGVSDTQYF. The CDR3 DNA reads TGCAGTGCTAGATCACTAGCGGGAGTGTCCGATACGCAGTATTTT.